One sample yielded the 30 T cell receptor beta chains listed below, sequenced in a study of T-cell reconstitution after alpha-beta-depleted transplantation in children (TCRdb year 2016). Library preparation was by PCR. TCRdb lists the instrument as Illumina HiSeq 2500. To normalize quantification of the TCRbeta repertoire, the TCR libraries were built with molecular barcoding that relied on unique molecular identifiers. The raw public data were reprocessed by TCRdb itself: fastp quality trimming at Q25, MiXCR clonotype calling, in-frame beta chains only. Entries are consolidated by CDR3 protein sequence, retaining the most common genes and DNA. The sample yields about 230,000 distinct CDR3 sequences; around 12% were counted once. The ten biggest clones cover around 2.5% of the sample. The starting material was PBMCs from the stem cell graft donor, obtained from the stem cell graft. The receptors were gathered from a human donor who donated a stem cell graft to a child with acute lymphoblastic leukemia.

This clonotype showed up many times. This chain uses TRBV7-2 with TRBJ1-2, with D tentatively TRBD1 (6 bases). Trimming removed 4 bases from V and 4 bases from J, with 19 bases in between. Per the germline V gene, CDR1 is SGHTA and CDR2 is FQGNSA. The CDR3 covers 16 residues. The CDR3 reads CASSSRNRDEGYGYTF. DNA of the CDR3: TGTGCCAGCAGCTCGCGAAACAGGGATGAAGGCTATGGCTACACCTTC.

This clonotype occurred many times. The chain carries TRBV29-1 and TRBJ2-2; D call uncertain. This CDR3 comprises 15 residues. Trimming cost V 5 bases and J 7 bases, with 20 bases left between them. Per germline, CDR1 SQVTM and CDR2 ANQGSEA. The CDR3 protein is CSVLAPRAKGGELFF. The CDR3, as DNA: TGCAGCGTTCTTGCCCCCCGGGCGAAGGGCGGGGAGCTGTTTTTT.

The chain employs TRBV2 and TRBJ1-4; D gene ambiguous. This CDR3 has 13 amino acids. From germline, CDR1 is SNHLY and CDR2 FYNNEI. Trimming pared 3 bases from V and 8 bases from J, leaving 10 bases between. This chain's CDR3 is CASSEGSGEKLFF. In nucleotides, the CDR3 is TGTGCCAGCAGTGAGGGGTCCGGAGAAAAACTGTTTTTT.

J is TRBJ2-4 and V is TRBV7-2; D not certain. Germline assignment: CDR1 SGHTA and CDR2 FQGNSA. The CDR3 sequence is 15 residues long. The V gene lost 5 bases and the J gene lost 0 bases, with 11 bases spanning the gap. The CDR3: CASSDILLAKNIQYF. The CDR3 DNA reads TGTGCCAGCAGCGACATCCTCCTAGCCAAAAACATTCAGTACTTC.

This clonotype was seen repeatedly, ten times or more. J is TRBJ1-5 and V is TRBV20-1; TRBD1 matches 7 bases. Looked up from germline, CDR1 is DFQATT and CDR2 is SNEGSKA (reference sequence). This CDR3 has 16 residues. With V trimmed by 0 bases and J by 2 bases, 7 bases remained unmatched. CDR3 coding DNA: TGCAGTGCTAGAGATACCCGACAGGGTGGCAATCAGCCCCAGCATTTT. Translating gives CSARDTRQGGNQPQHF.

This clonotype has at least ten counts. The rearrangement joins TRBV10-3 to TRBJ1-4; D not resolved. The V gene lost 2 bases and the J gene lost 8 bases, with 18 bases spanning the gap. The CDR3 is 16 residues long. CDR1 and CDR2 (germline): ENHRY, SYGVKD. CDR3 in amino acids: CAISEEGSGEKEKLFF. CDR3 DNA: TGTGCCATCAGTGAGGAGGGTTCGGGAGAAAAGGAAAAACTGTTTTTT.

This clonotype showed up many times. CDR3 loop: CASSSNTGADTEAFF. The CDR3 region has the DNA TGTGCCAGCAGCTCAAACACCGGGGCCGACACTGAAGCTTTCTTT. The chain combines TRBV7-9 with TRBJ1-1, with D possibly matching TRBD1 (5 bases). Germline V gene data show CDR1 as SEHNR and CDR2 as FQNEAQ (reference sequence). Trimming stripped 4 bases from V and 3 bases from J, with 15 bases between. The CDR3 loop spans 15 amino acids.

The chain employs TRBV5-4 and TRBJ2-3, with D possibly matching TRBD2 (5 bases). The V gene lost 2 bases and the J gene lost 0 bases, with 13 bases spanning the gap. Germline V gene lookup returns CDR1 SGHNT and CDR2 YYREEE (reference sequence). This CDR3 has 16 residues. CDR3 protein: CASSFFRDTSTDTQYF. In DNA form, the CDR3 reads TGTGCCAGCAGCTTCTTCCGGGATACTAGCACAGATACGCAGTATTTT.

This clonotype appeared many times. The V and J genes are TRBV20-1 and TRBJ2-7, with 7 bases lining up with TRBD1. CDR1 is DFQATT and CDR2 is SNEGSKA in the germline V gene (reference sequence). The CDR3 length is 12 residues. The J segment lost 0 bases and the V segment lost 5 bases, leaving 1 base of the junction unmatched. The CDR3 spells CSAGQASYEQYF. For the CDR3, the DNA is TGCAGTGCTGGACAGGCCTCCTACGAGCAGTACTTC.

This clonotype was recorded at least ten times. This rearrangement joins TRBV18 to TRBJ2-7, with D uncertain. Germline V gene sequence: CDR1 KGHSH, CDR2 LQKENI. There are 14 residues in the CDR3. V lost 1 base to trimming and J lost 3 bases, with 10 bases between them. CDR3 amino acids: CASSPLGTVYEQYF. CDR3 bases: TGTGCCAGCTCACCACTTGGCACGGTCTACGAGCAGTACTTC.

This clonotype was observed many times. The chain couples TRBV12-3 or TRBV12-4 to TRBJ1-1; D is unclear. This CDR3 has 16 amino acids. V was pared by 8 bases and J by 0 bases, with 19 bases between. The CDR3: CASQPGRTPLNTEAFF. The CDR3 DNA sequence: TGTGCCAGCCAACCTGGGAGGACTCCATTGAACACTGAAGCTTTCTTT.

This clonotype was detected many times. In nucleotides, the CDR3 is TGCAGTGCTAGATTACGCGGGGCGGAATACAATGAGCAGTTCTTC. Protein sequence: CSARLRGAEYNEQFF. The chain joins TRBV20-1 to TRBJ2-1; the D gene is possibly TRBD2 (6 bases). The CDR3 totals 15 residues. Germline CDR1 reads DFQATT; CDR2 reads SNEGSKA (reference sequence). Trimming left V 2 bases short and J 4 bases short, with 15 bases between.

This clonotype has at least ten counts. The chain uses TRBV29-1 and TRBJ2-7; 11 bases agree with TRBD1. CDR3 length: 14 amino acids. Germline CDR1 reads SQVTM; CDR2 reads ANQGSEA. With 5 bases clipped from V and 5 bases from J, the junction kept 8 bases outside the gene matches. The CDR3 nucleotides read TGCAGCGTTACAAAGGCGGGACAGGGGGACGAGCAGTACTTC. It yields the protein CSVTKAGQGDEQYF.

Worth noting for this clonotype: A read error is possible here, since a much larger clone lies one base away. The rearrangement joins TRBV5-1 to TRBJ2-3, with TRBD1 matching 9 bases. The germline V gene encodes CDR1 SGHRS and CDR2 YFSETQ. The CDR3 totals 15 residues. The CDR3 nucleotides read TGCGCCAGCAGCTTGGACAGGGGGCTCTCAGATACGCACTATTTT. It is translated as CASSLDRGLSDTHYF. The complete variable domain, with remaining parts taken from reference TRBV5-1 and TRBJ2-3, reads KAGVTQTPRYLIKTRGQQVTLSCSPISGHRSVSWYQQTPGQGLQFLFEYFSETQRNKGNFPGRFSGRQFSNSRSEMNVSTLELGDSALYLCASSLDRGLSDTHYFGPGTRLTVL.

Concerning this clonotype: This sequence may be a read error, since a much larger clone differs from it by one base. The rearrangement uses TRBV27 and TRBJ2-3; D gene uncertain. V gave up 10 bases and J gave up 0 bases, with 23 bases separating them. This CDR3 is 17 amino acids long. Germline CDR1 MNHEY, CDR2 SMNVEV (reference sequence). Here the CDR3 reads CATRVMGFVSSTDTQYF. The CDR3, as DNA: TGTGCCACCAGAGTTATGGGGTTTGTTAGCAGCACAGATACGCAGTATTTT.

This clonotype was counted many times. The CDR3, as DNA: TGTGCCAGCAGCTACGGGACAGGTTCCTACGAGCAGTACTTC. Translating it yields CASSYGTGSYEQYF. The chain recombines TRBV13 with TRBJ2-7, with 8 bases identical to TRBD1. CDR1 and CDR2 from the germline V gene are PRHDT and FYEKMQ (reference sequence). J lost 1 base, V lost 4 bases, and 3 bases had no gene match. The CDR3 consists of 14 residues.

This clonotype was found many times. J is TRBJ2-7 and V is TRBV6-5, with D unresolved. The V and J ends lost 0 bases and 0 bases respectively, with 9 bases between them. Germline V lookup: CDR1 MNHEY, CDR2 SVGAGI. This CDR3 region has 15 residues. Here the CDR3 DNA reads TGTGCCAGCAGTTACTCGTCGTACAGCTCCTACGAGCAGTACTTC. Protein: CASSYSSYSSYEQYF.

The sample holds many counts of this clonotype. The rearrangement joins TRBV11-2 to TRBJ1-1; 7 bases align to TRBD1. CDR1 is SGHAT and CDR2 is FQNNGV in the germline V gene. V lost 5 bases to trimming and J lost 0 bases; unmatched junction nucleotides: 9. CDR3 size: 16 residues. CDR3 residues: CASSADTGELNTEAFF. CDR3 DNA: TGTGCCAGCAGCGCCGATACAGGGGAGTTGAACACTGAAGCTTTCTTT.

This clonotype was recorded at least ten times. The CDR3 loop reads CSARGQGAIYEQYF. CDR3 sequence (DNA): TGCAGTGCTAGGGGACAGGGGGCGATTTACGAGCAGTACTTC. The V and J genes are TRBV20-1 and TRBJ2-7; TRBD1 matches 12 bases. Germline values: CDR1 DFQATT, CDR2 SNEGSKA (reference sequence). Trimming took 3 bases from V and 4 from J; bases not matched to a gene: 4. CDR3 length: 14 residues.

Ten or more counts support this clonotype. The chain links TRBV7-2 to TRBJ2-1; unclear D gene. The CDR3 is made up of 15 amino acids. Germline V lookup: CDR1 SGHTA, CDR2 FQGNSA. Trimming took 1 base from V and 2 from J, leaving 9 bases between them. CDR3 residues: CASSLENLAYNEQFF. The CDR3 DNA is TGTGCCAGCAGCTTAGAAAACTTAGCCTACAATGAGCAGTTCTTC.

The chain couples TRBV7-8 to TRBJ1-5; D perhaps matches TRBD1 (5 bases). The germline V and J ends were trimmed by 3 bases and 7 bases, with 7 bases remaining between them. The germline gives CDR1 SGHVS, CDR2 FQNEAQ. This CDR3 has 12 residues. This CDR3 reads CASSLTAQPQHF. The CDR3 DNA reads as TGTGCCAGCAGCTTGACAGCCCAGCCCCAGCATTTT.

The table lists this clonotype with many counts. The chain couples TRBV11-2 to TRBJ2-7, with 15 bases identical to TRBD2. Germline-derived CDR1 and CDR2 are SGHAT and FQNNGV. The CDR3 spans 17 residues. The ends lost 10 bases at V and 5 bases at J; junction bases unmatched: 15. CDR3 residues: CATLPGTSGRLSNEQYF. Written as DNA, the CDR3 is TGTGCCACCCTGCCTGGGACTAGCGGGAGGTTGAGCAACGAGCAGTACTTC.

This clonotype was counted at least ten times. The J gene is TRBJ1-1, the V gene TRBV3-1; D gene ambiguous. The CDR3 runs 15 residues. Trimming removed 3 bases at V and 4 bases at J, with 15 bases between. Germline CDR1 is LGHDT and CDR2 is YNNKEL (reference sequence). The CDR3, as DNA: TGTGCCAGCAGCCAGCGGGGAATAAGGTTCACTGAAGCTTTCTTT. This gives the protein CASSQRGIRFTEAFF.

The gene calls are TRBV5-5 and TRBJ2-5; tentatively, D is TRBD1 (6 bases). The CDR3 has 13 amino acids. Germline CDR1 SGHKS, CDR2 YYEKEE (reference sequence). Trimming pared 3 bases from V and 5 bases from J, leaving 11 bases between. Here the CDR3 DNA reads TGTGCCAGCAGCTCTGGACAGTACGAGACCCAGTACTTC. As protein: CASSSGQYETQYF.

This clonotype was seen many times. The V call is TRBV20-1, the J call TRBJ2-2, with D possibly TRBD2 on 5 matching bases. Germline assignment: CDR1 DFQATT and CDR2 SNEGSKA (reference sequence). Between the trimmed V and J ends, which lost 2 bases and 5 bases, there was a span of 15 bases. The CDR3 contains 15 residues. The CDR3 reads CSARSPYPGTGELFF. In DNA form, the CDR3 reads TGCAGTGCTAGATCCCCCTATCCGGGGACCGGGGAGCTGTTTTTT.

This clonotype was observed a handful of times. The CDR3 DNA sequence: TGTGCCAGCAGCTCCGATTGGACAGTCCCAGCTTTCTTT. Translating it yields CASSSDWTVPAFF. The V call is TRBV7-2, the J call TRBJ1-1, with D maybe TRBD1 (6 bases). The CDR3 contains 13 residues. Germline V gene data show CDR1 as SGHTA and CDR2 as FQGNSA. V was cut by 4 bases and J by 10 bases, with 16 bases left in between.

This clonotype was observed at least ten times. V gene TRBV5-1 combines with J gene TRBJ2-1; 9 bases fit TRBD1. The CDR3 loop spans 13 amino acids. V gave up 4 bases and J gave up 9 bases; unmatched junction bases: 5. Germline CDR1 is SGHRS and CDR2 is YFSETQ. CDR3 DNA: TGCGCCAGCAGCCCAGGACAGGGGTTTGAGCAGTTCTTC. It encodes CASSPGQGFEQFF.

V is TRBV15 and J is TRBJ2-1, with TRBD2 matching over 7 bases. CDR1 is LNHNV, CDR2 YYDKDF, per germline (reference sequence). The CDR3 consists of 16 residues. The V segment lost 3 bases and the J segment 0 bases; nucleotides outside the gene matches: 5. The CDR3 DNA follows: TGTGCCACCAGCAGTGACCGCGGGAGCTCCTACAATGAGCAGTTCTTC. Protein sequence: CATSSDRGSSYNEQFF.

This clonotype was detected many times. V is TRBV4-3 and J is TRBJ2-7; perhaps D is TRBD1 or TRBD2 (5 bases each). Germline V gene data show CDR1 as LGHNA and CDR2 as YSLEER. Trimming removed 0 bases at V and 3 bases at J, with 12 bases between. CDR3 length equals 15 residues. The CDR3 nucleotides are TGCGCCAGCAGCCAAGAGAACGGGGCCGGCTACGAGCAGTACTTC. Translation gives CASSQENGAGYEQYF.

This clonotype was detected ten times or more. The V gene is TRBV12-3 or TRBV12-4, the J gene TRBJ2-5; 10 positions match TRBD2. The CDR3 runs to 13 residues. V was clipped by 5 bases and J by 7 bases; unmatched bases: 4. CDR3 nucleotide sequence: TGTGCCAGCAGTCCTAGCGGGGGCACGACCCAGTACTTC. Encoded protein: CASSPSGGTTQYF.